A single sample is the source of the 22 T cell receptor beta chains below, sequenced in a study of human T cells and chemical hapten exposure (dated by TCRdb to 2020 to 2023). Library method: RACE. This sample was sequenced with a NextSeq 500. TCRdb ran its own pipeline on the public reads, namely fastp trimming at Q25 and MiXCR clone calling, and kept in-frame beta chains. For every CDR3 protein sequence, its rows merge into one entry that carries the most common genes and DNA. A total of under 400,000 distinct CDR3 sequences appear in this sample, approximately 5% of them only once. 2% to 3% of the sample is held by the ten biggest clonotypes. This sample's time point label indicates: pre-sensitization, week 0. Explained via the paper, the treatment or condition label denotes: therapeutic diphenylcyclopropenone sensitization with weekly scalp DPC. This material consisted of whole blood, taken in connection with sensitization to the hapten diphenylcyclopropenone (DPC). These receptors all come from a woman between 50 and 59 years old with alopecia areata. Some clones in this sample may be carry-over from other donors' samples.

This clonotype showed up just a few times. The chain joins TRBV4-1 to TRBJ2-7; D perhaps matches TRBD1 (6 bases). CDR3 length: 15 residues. CDR1 and CDR2 from the germline V gene are MGHRA and YSYEKL. V was cut by 1 base and J by 0 bases, with 10 bases left in between. CDR3 bases: TGCGCCAGCAGCCAAGTTGGGGGCCGCTCCTACGAGCAGTACTTC. Protein: CASSQVGGRSYEQYF.

Only a few counts were recorded for this clonotype. V and J are TRBV2 and TRBJ1-1; the D gene is possibly TRBD1 (5 bases). Between the trimmed V and J ends, which lost 0 bases and 2 bases, there was a span of 16 bases. The length of the CDR3 is 17 residues. Germline lookup yields CDR1 SNHLY and CDR2 FYNNEI. CDR3 sequence: CASSEAGQGVGNTEAFF. The CDR3 DNA follows: TGTGCCAGCAGTGAAGCCGGGCAGGGAGTGGGAAACACTGAAGCTTTCTTT.

This rearrangement joins TRBV6-1 to TRBJ2-3; the D gene is possibly TRBD1 (6 bases). The germline CDR1 and CDR2 sequences are MNHNS and SASEGT. CDR3 length: 15 amino acids. The ends were cut back, 1 base at V and 8 bases at J, with 16 bases in the middle. The CDR3: CASSEEGQGSATQYF. DNA of the CDR3: TGTGCCAGCAGTGAAGAGGGACAAGGGAGCGCTACGCAGTATTTT.

A remark on this clonotype: Possible read error: a much larger clone is one base away. The J gene is TRBJ1-6, the V gene TRBV9; D is ambiguous. Germline assignment: CDR1 SGDLS and CDR2 YYNGEE. The CDR3 has 15 amino acids. CDR3 region: CASSVGLEFNSSLHF. CDR3 nucleotides: TGTGCCAGCAGCGTAGGCCTGGAATTTAATTCATCCCTCCACTTT.

This clonotype has at least ten counts. The chain combines TRBV2 with TRBJ1-2, with a possible D match to TRBD1 (5 bases). Germline CDR1 reads SNHLY; CDR2 reads FYNNEI. Trimming stripped 6 bases from V and 1 base from J, with 6 bases between. The CDR3 spans 12 residues. The CDR3 DNA reads as TGTGCCAGCAGGGACATTAACTATGGCTACACCTTC. This encodes CASRDINYGYTF.

This chain links TRBV4-3 with TRBJ1-2; D perhaps matches TRBD1 (6 bases). CDR1 is LGHNA, CDR2 YSLEER, per germline. V lost 1 base to trimming and J lost 4 bases, with 10 bases between them. The CDR3 extends over 14 amino acids. The CDR3 spells CASSQATGTYGYTF. The CDR3 bases are TGCGCCAGCAGCCAAGCAACAGGGACCTATGGCTACACCTTC.

This clonotype came up a few times. This chain links TRBV12-3 or TRBV12-4 with TRBJ2-4; D gene uncertain. CDR3 length: 10 amino acids. With 8 bases removed from V and 7 bases from J, the gap between germline ends came to 6 bases. CDR3 nucleotides: TGTGCCAGCGCTCGGAACATTCAGTACTTC. The encoded protein is CASARNIQYF.

The rearrangement uses TRBV27 and TRBJ1-5; D is ambiguous. CDR3 length: 14 residues. V was shortened by 0 bases and J by 5 bases, with 8 bases between the two germline ends. Germline V gene lookup returns CDR1 MNHEY and CDR2 SMNVEV (reference sequence). DNA for the CDR3: TGTGCCAGCAGTTTATCGAGCGGGGATCAGCCCCAGCATTTT. Translated, it gives CASSLSSGDQPQHF.

This clonotype was detected ten times or more. The rearrangement uses TRBV7-3 and TRBJ2-1; 9 bases match TRBD1. The CDR3 sequence is 15 residues long. CDR1 is SGHTA, CDR2 FQGTGA, per germline. The V gene end was trimmed by 6 bases and the J gene end by 10 bases; junction bases not matched to a gene: 13. CDR3 residues: CASRNSGQGVEEQFF. CDR3 nucleotides: TGTGCCAGCAGGAACTCGGGACAGGGAGTGGAGGAGCAGTTCTTC.

This clonotype was seen at least ten times. The V and J genes are TRBV7-9 and TRBJ2-7; D is possibly TRBD1 (5 bases). The CDR3 covers 15 residues. Germline lookup yields CDR1 SEHNR and CDR2 FQNEAQ (reference sequence). V dropped 0 bases and J dropped 1 base, with 10 bases sitting between them. CDR3: CASSLASGPSYEQYF. CDR3 nucleotides: TGTGCCAGCAGCTTAGCGTCAGGGCCGTCCTACGAGCAGTACTTC. The full variable domain, rest sourced from reference TRBV7-9 and TRBJ2-7, is DTGVSQNPRHKITKRGQNVTFRCDPISEHNRLYWYRQTLGQGPEFLTYFQNEAQLEKSRLLSDRFSAERPKGSFSTLEIQRTEQGDSAMYLCASSLASGPSYEQYFGPGTRLTVT.

On this clonotype: Just one base apart from a much larger clone, this may be a read error. V is TRBV2 and J is TRBJ1-1; D unresolved. This CDR3 has 15 amino acids. Germline V lookup: CDR1 SNHLY, CDR2 FYNNEI. The CDR3 spells CASSDGRTGNTEGFF. CDR3 nucleotide sequence: TGTGCCAGCAGTGATGGGAGGACGGGGAACACTGAAGGTTTCTTT.

This clonotype was seen repeatedly, ten times or more. The rearrangement links TRBV6-5 to TRBJ2-3; the D is unclear. CDR1 MNHEY and CDR2 SVGAGI come from the germline V gene. The CDR3 runs to 14 residues. Trimming took 5 bases from V and 2 from J, leaving 11 bases between them. The CDR3 DNA reads as TGTGCCAGCAGTGTGACTGGACCCACAGATACGCAGTATTTT. Its protein product is CASSVTGPTDTQYF.

A single count supports this clonotype. CDR3 residues: CASISSGDTEAFF. The CDR3 coding sequence is TGTGCCAGCATATCGTCAGGGGACACTGAAGCTTTCTTT. The chain combines TRBV12-3 or TRBV12-4 with TRBJ1-1; D possibly corresponds to TRBD1 (6 bases). V lost 7 bases, J lost 3 bases, and 12 bases lay in between. CDR3 size: 13 residues.

In its sample, this clonotype was seen a few times. V usage is TRBV6-5 and J usage is TRBJ2-1, with 7 positions matching TRBD2. CDR1 is MNHEY and CDR2 is SVGAGI in the germline V gene. Trimming at V came to 4 bases and at J to 4 bases, leaving 7 bases not matched to a gene. The CDR3 covers 15 residues. The CDR3 spells CASSSASGAYNEQFF. Here the CDR3 DNA reads TGTGCCAGCAGTTCTGCTAGCGGAGCTTACAATGAGCAGTTCTTC.

This clonotype was observed at least ten times. The chain links TRBV20-1 to TRBJ2-7, with 10 bases identical to TRBD1. Germline CDR1 DFQATT, CDR2 SNEGSKA (reference sequence). J gave up 2 bases and V 2 bases, and 3 bases lay outside the gene matches. The CDR3 spans 14 residues. CDR3: CSARSGTGAYEQYF. The CDR3, as DNA: TGCAGTGCTAGATCCGGGACAGGGGCCTACGAGCAGTACTTC.

This sequence joins TRBV29-1 and TRBJ1-2, with D possibly matching TRBD1 (6 bases). Germline V gives CDR1 SQVTM, CDR2 ANQGSEA. This CDR3 region has 13 residues. V was cut by 0 bases and J by 6 bases, with 11 bases left in between. For the CDR3, the DNA is TGCAGCGTTGAAGATCATACAGGGCATGGCTACACCTTC. Encoded protein: CSVEDHTGHGYTF.

This clonotype was seen at least ten times. This chain joins TRBV7-2 and TRBJ2-6; D not certain. Germline CDR1 reads SGHTA; CDR2 reads FQGNSA. The CDR3 consists of 15 residues. Trimming cost V 1 base and J 6 bases, with 10 bases left between them. CDR3 amino acids: CASSLVVGSANVLTF. DNA for the CDR3: TGTGCCAGCAGCTTAGTAGTGGGATCGGCCAACGTCCTGACTTTC.

This clonotype appeared many times. The J gene is TRBJ1-6, the V gene TRBV7-8; D uncertain. Trimming took off 1 base at V and 9 bases at J, with 7 bases between the two ends. Per germline, CDR1 SGHVS and CDR2 FQNEAQ. The CDR3 consists of 13 residues. The CDR3, as DNA: TGTGCCAGCAGCTTAGATCCGGCTTCACCCCTCCACTTT. Encoded protein: CASSLDPASPLHF.

This clonotype was seen a handful of times. The chain employs TRBV7-9 and TRBJ2-1, with D tentatively TRBD1 or TRBD2 (5 bases each). The length of the CDR3 is 13 residues. In germline, CDR1 is SEHNR, CDR2 FQNEAQ (reference sequence). V gave up 6 bases and J gave up 8 bases, with 14 bases separating them. In nucleotides, the CDR3 is TGTGCCAGCAGTCCAGACAGTAGCGATGAGCAGTTCTTC. Translation gives CASSPDSSDEQFF.

Concerning this clonotype: This may be a read error: a much more frequent sequence differs by one nucleotide. This chain connects TRBV10-2 to TRBJ2-1; 12 bases fit TRBD1. Germline V gene sequence: CDR1 WSHSY, CDR2 SAAADI. The J segment lost 8 bases and the V segment lost 11 bases, leaving 10 bases of the junction unmatched. The CDR3 has 14 residues. The CDR3 sequence is CAGTGQGAVDEQFF. CDR3 nucleotides: TGCGCCGGTACGGGACAGGGGGCAGTCGATGAGCAGTTCTTC.

In this sample, this clonotype turned up many times. The CDR3 nucleotides read TGCGCCAGCAGTAAGGGTTCGGTCGAGGAGACCCAGTACTTC. This encodes CASSKGSVEETQYF. The chain uses TRBV5-1 and TRBJ2-5; no clear D. Germline CDR1 and CDR2: SGHRS and YFSETQ. The V and J ends lost 5 bases and 5 bases respectively, with 16 bases between them. CDR3 length: 14 amino acids.

The chain has TRBV15 and TRBJ2-1; TRBD2 might be the D (6 bases). Germline-derived CDR1 and CDR2 are LNHNV and YYDKDF (reference sequence). The V end lost 0 bases, the J end lost 1 base, and 19 bases lay between the germline ends. The CDR3 is 19 amino acids. The CDR3, as DNA: TGTGCCACCAGCAGAGATCACGGATCGATCGGGAGTTCCTACAATGAGCAGTTCTTC. Its protein product is CATSRDHGSIGSSYNEQFF.